This T cell receptor (beta chain) was captured by sequencing in a study of prognosis after radiotherapy for stage I lung cancer. Study as a whole: Median age was around 70 years (roughly 50 to 90) among around 13 men and a handful of women. For radiotherapy, patients got SBRT split into 3 to 5 fractions, giving a biologically effective dose of at least 100 Gy.

CT and PET/CT showed node-negative disease in all patients, who had no prior chemotherapy, radiotherapy or other malignancies. Amplification of TCR beta CDR3 from genomic DNA used two-round multiplex PCR. Specific primers for each TRBV and TRBJ gene were what first-round PCR used. One entry per CDR3 protein results from TCRdb running MiXCR on the multiplex PCR reads. The sample contains about 14,000 distinct CDR3 sequences, 50% to 70% of which appear only once. Germline V CDR1 and CDR2: DFQATT, SNEGSKA (reference sequence). The CDR3 runs 14 residues. Study-level findings and limits: Tumor specificity of expanded TCR clones went undetermined.

A note on this clonotype: Its specificity is unknown. The junction shows a germline mismatch at one end, possibly a read error.

This clonotype was obtained from a donor at least 50 years old with non-small cell lung cancer. The J gene is TRBJ2-2, the V gene TRBV20-1; D is uncertain. The material was PBMCs, obtained before or after stereotactic body radiation therapy (not recorded which). CDR3 amino acids: CSSRATVNTGELFF. CDR3 coding DNA: TGCAGTTCTAGAGCGACGGTAAACACCGGGGAGCTGTTTTTT.